A selection of T cell receptor beta chains follows, all from one sample in a study of blood T cell repertoires in COVID-19. Using immunoSEQ multiplex PCR, the repertoire was profiled, and TCRdb retains in-frame clones only, with some absent. Altogether about 50,000 clones are present, roughly 80% being singletons, with the ten largest covering around a sixth. The source material was peripheral blood. The receptors originated from a man aged 65 to 85 with active COVID-19. CDR3s include the opening cysteine and the closing phenylalanine or tryptophan. The D gene is left open where the match is weak. The listing skips clone size in some rows; elsewhere it reads once, few, many or a size class.

TRBD2,-,TRBV6-2/TRBV6-3,TRBJ2-1,TGTGCCAGCAGTTACACGGGTTCTAGCGGCTCCTACAATGAGCAGTTCTTC,CASSYTGSSGSYNEQFF
TRBD1,-,TRBV19,TRBJ2-2,TGTGCCAGTAGTACGGACAGGGTTGACGGGGAGCTGTTTTTT,CASSTDRVDGELFF
TRBD1,once,TRBV6-5,TRBJ2-7,TGTGCCAGCAGAGAGGACAGGGGCGCTGGTTACGAGCAGTACTTC,CASREDRGAGYEQYF
-,-,TRBV6-4,TRBJ1-1,TGTGCCAGCAGACCTCGAGGGGGGGTAGCTGAAGCTTTCTTT,CASRPRGGVAEAFF
TRBD2,-,TRBV5-1,TRBJ2-7,TGCGCCAGCAGCTCCGGGACTAGCGGGTACGAGCAGTACTTC,CASSSGTSGYEQYF
-,once,TRBV2,TRBJ2-1,TGTGCCAGCCTCTCGGAAGGGCGGGGTGAGCAGTTCTTC,CASLSEGRGEQFF
TRBD2,-,TRBV15,TRBJ2-5,TGTGCCACCAGCAGGGTGACTAGCGGGCGAAGGGAGACCCAGTACTTC,CATSRVTSGRRETQYF
TRBD2,-,TRBV7-2,TRBJ2-7,TGTGCCAGCAGCTTAGTGCTAGCGGGATTGGGTGAGCAGTACTTC,CASSLVLAGLGEQYF
TRBD1,-,TRBV18,TRBJ1-4,TGTGCCAGCTCGGAACGGACAGGGGGCGGTGAAAAACTGTTTTTT,CASSERTGGGEKLFF
-,-,TRBV4-1,TRBJ1-1,TGCGCCAGCAGCCGATACATGAACACTGAAGCTTTCTTT,CASSRYMNTEAFF
-,-,TRBV5-5,TRBJ1-5,TGTGCCAGCAGCGCGACGGGGATTGATCAGCCCCAGCATTTT,CASSATGIDQPQHF
TRBD2,-,TRBV4-1,TRBJ2-7,TGCGCCAGCAGCCAAGATTGGGCGGGAGGGATCGAGCAGTACTTC,CASSQDWAGGIEQYF
TRBD2,-,TRBV5-5,TRBJ2-1,TGTGCCAGCAGCTTGTTCGCTAGCGGTGAGCAGTTCTTC,CASSLFASGEQFF
TRBD1,few,TRBV27,TRBJ2-6,TGTGCCAGCAGTTTGATTTCGTGGACAGGTCACTCTGGGGCCAACGTCCTGACTTTC,CASSLISWTGHSGANVLTF
TRBD1,-,TRBV29-1,TRBJ2-1,TGCAGCGTTGGACAGGGGGCGGTTATTGAGCAGTTCTTC,CSVGQGAVIEQFF
-,-,TRBV6-5,TRBJ2-5,TGTGCCAGCACCCCTCCGGGGGAAGAGACCCAGTACTTC,CASTPPGEETQYF
-,once,TRBV5-6,TRBJ2-1,TGTGCCAGTATTACAGGGAGCTCCTACAATGAGCAGTTCTTC,CASITGSSYNEQFF
TRBD2,-,TRBV30,TRBJ2-3,TGTGCCTGGAGTGTAGGGGCTAGCGGGACCTTAGATACGCAGTATTTT,CAWSVGASGTLDTQYF
TRBD1,-,TRBV18,TRBJ1-4,TGTGCCAGCTCCCGACAGGGGGCAACTAATGAAAAACTGTTTTTT,CASSRQGATNEKLFF
-,few,TRBV7-9,TRBJ1-5,TGTGCCAGCAGCTTAGGACAGCATTTCAATCAGCCCCAGCATTTT,CASSLGQHFNQPQHF
TRBD1,-,TRBV7-3,TRBJ1-1,TGTGCCAGCAGCCAGGGGGCAGGCACTGAAGCTTTCTTT,CASSQGAGTEAFF
TRBD2,-,TRBV5-1,TRBJ2-3,TGCGCCAGCAGCTTGGGACTAGCGGGACTAGATACGCAGTATTTT,CASSLGLAGLDTQYF
TRBD1,-,TRBV2,TRBJ1-1,TGTGCCAGCAGACTGGACAGGGTGGGAGAAGCTTTCTTT,CASRLDRVGEAFF
TRBD1,-,TRBV28,TRBJ1-4,TGTGCCAGCAGTTCAACCGGGACAGGGATGGAAAAACTGTTTTTT,CASSSTGTGMEKLFF
-,-,TRBV3-1/TRBV3-2,TRBJ2-7,TGTGCCAGCAGCCAAAACATCTACGAGCAGTACTTC,CASSQNIYEQYF
TRBD1,-,TRBV30,TRBJ1-1,TGTGCCTGGGGGGGACAGCAGAACACTGAAGCTTTCTTT,CAWGGQQNTEAFF
TRBD2,-,TRBV2,TRBJ2-5,TGTGCCAGCAGTCCCGGACTAGCGGGGGCGCAAGAGACCCAGTACTTC,CASSPGLAGAQETQYF
-,medium-sized,TRBV6-2/TRBV6-3,TRBJ2-1,TGTGCCAGCAGCCTTAGCTCCTACAATGAGCAGTTCTTC,CASSLSSYNEQFF
TRBD2,-,TRBV5-6,TRBJ2-7,TGTGCCAGCAGCACCGAATTGGGCCGGGAGGTGTACGAGCAGTACTTC,CASSTELGREVYEQYF
TRBD2,-,TRBV7-9,TRBJ2-7,TGTGCCAGCAGCCGGAGGAAACTAGCGGGAGAACCCTACGAGCAGTACTTC,CASSRRKLAGEPYEQYF
TRBD1,-,TRBV29-1,TRBJ2-3,TGCAGCGTTGGAGGGACAGAAACAGATACGCAGTATTTT,CSVGGTETDTQYF
-,-,TRBV5-1,TRBJ2-2,TGCGCCAGTACGCCGGACTACGCGAACACCGGGGAGCTGTTTTTT,CASTPDYANTGELFF
-,-,TRBV3-1/TRBV3-2,TRBJ2-7,TGTGCCAGCAGCCTCACGCTTACGGTCCACGAGCAGTACTTC,CASSLTLTVHEQYF
-,-,TRBV3-1/TRBV3-2,TRBJ1-2,TGTGCCAGCAGCGGCACTACAGGGCAACTCTATGGCTACACCTTC,CASSGTTGQLYGYTF
-,once,TRBV6-2/TRBV6-3,TRBJ1-1,TGTGCCAGCAGCCGGACACTTTTGAACACTGAAGCTTTCTTT,CASSRTLLNTEAFF
TRBD1,few,TRBV30,TRBJ1-4,TGTGCCTGGAGGCCGACAGGGGCTGATGAAAAACTGTTTTTT,CAWRPTGADEKLFF
-,-,TRBV5-4,TRBJ1-2,TGTGCCAGCAGCTTACCCGGACAGATGTATGGCTACACCTTC,CASSLPGQMYGYTF
TRBD1,once,TRBV6-5,TRBJ1-4,TGTGCCAGCAGTAACAGGGGGGGCCGGGAAAAACTGTTTTTT,CASSNRGGREKLFF
TRBD1,-,TRBV6-6,TRBJ2-2,TGTGCCAGCAGAAAACCTGGCCAGGGGGCGGCCGGGGAGCTGTTTTTT,CASRKPGQGAAGELFF
-,-,TRBV9,TRBJ2-1,TGTGCCAGCAGCGTATGGAGTGACAATGAGCAGTTCTTC,CASSVWSDNEQFF
-,-,TRBV19,TRBJ1-1,TGTGCCAGTAGTATACAGGGGTTCGTAGCTGAAGCTTTCTTT,CASSIQGFVAEAFF
TRBD1,few,TRBV6-5,TRBJ1-6,TGTGCCAGCAGCGAGCCGGGACAGTCCCTCCACTTT,CASSEPGQSLHF
-,-,TRBV7-2,TRBJ1-3,TGTGCCAGCAGCTTGGCAGGGGCTGGAAACACCATATATTTT,CASSLAGAGNTIYF
-,-,TRBV5-1,TRBJ2-5,TGCGCCAGCAGCTTGGTTGGTAGCGAAGAGACCCAGTACTTC,CASSLVGSEETQYF
-,-,TRBV28,TRBJ1-3,TGTGCCAGCAGTTCCGGACAGCGAAACACCATATATTTT,CASSSGQRNTIYF
-,-,TRBV7-9,TRBJ1-4,TGTGCCAGCAGCTTAGGGGGTGGGGCCACAGGTGGAAAACTGTTTTTT,CASSLGGGATGGKLFF
-,-,TRBV29-1,TRBJ1-5,TGCAGCGTTGGGAGTCAGCCCCAGCATTTT,CSVGSQPQHF